This is a list of T cell receptor beta chains from one sample in a study of T-cell reconstitution after alpha-beta-depleted transplantation in children. Each CDR3 protein gets one entry after TCRdb re-called the PCR reads with MiXCR. This table holds roughly 100,000 distinct CDR3 sequences, approximately 6% found once. Specimen: PBMCs, mostly from graft donor cells, collected 60 days after TCRalphabeta/CD19-depleted stem cell transplant. These receptors were obtained from a female patient aged 2-10 years who had a stem cell transplant for Fanconi anemia, so the T cells may come from the graft donor. CDR3s include the opening cysteine and the closing phenylalanine or tryptophan. D genes are given only for firm matches. Some rows mark clone size as missing; the rest say once, few, many or name a class of expanded clone.

many	TRBV5-4	TRBD1	TRBJ2-4	TGTGCCAGCAGCTCGACCCCGACAGGGTTGTCCAAAAACATTCAGTACTTC	CASSSTPTGLSKNIQYF
many	TRBV10-3	.	TRBJ1-2	TGTGCCATCACCAACAGGGATAACTATGGCTACACCTTC	CAITNRDNYGYTF
many	TRBV10-3	.	TRBJ1-3	TGTGCCATCAGTACCGAGGGGGGAAACACCATATATTTT	CAISTEGGNTIYF
.	TRBV12-3/TRBV12-4	TRBD1	TRBJ2-1	TGTGCCAGCAGTTTAGGAGAGACAGGGGGCGAATATGAGCAGTTCTTC	CASSLGETGGEYEQFF
many	TRBV28	TRBD1	TRBJ1-5	TGTGCCAGCAGTCCACCAAGGGACAGGGATAGCAATCAGCCCCAGCATTTT	CASSPPRDRDSNQPQHF
many	TRBV4-2	TRBD2	TRBJ2-1	TGTGCCAGCAGCCACCCGACTAGCAGTGAGCAGTTCTTC	CASSHPTSSEQFF
many	TRBV12-3/TRBV12-4	.	TRBJ2-1	TGTGCCTCAGGGGGAGGATCTCTATTCAGTGAGCAGTTCTTC	CASGGGSLFSEQFF
once	TRBV20-1	.	TRBJ2-5	TGCAGTGCAAAAGGCCGTCGGGGGTTAGAAGAGACCCAGTACTTC	CSAKGRRGLEETQYF
many	TRBV20-1	TRBD2	TRBJ2-5	TGCAGTGCTAGTACCCGCGGGGGGCTCAGGGAGACCCAGTACTTC	CSASTRGGLRETQYF
.	TRBV7-3	.	TRBJ2-1	TGTGCCAGCAGCTTTAGCGCAAACAGGAATGAGCAGTTCTTC	CASSFSANRNEQFF
few	TRBV7-9	.	TRBJ1-1	TGTGCCAGCAGCTTAGCGGGGCCGGTAGTCATGAACACTGAAGCTTTCTTT	CASSLAGPVVMNTEAFF
many	TRBV30	TRBD1	TRBJ1-1	TGTGCCTGGAAAGGACAGGGGTGGACTGAAGCTTTCTTT	CAWKGQGWTEAFF
many	TRBV20-1	TRBD2	TRBJ2-7	TGCAGTGCTACGGAGCCTAGCGGGAGGGCCCGGGAGCAGTACTTC	CSATEPSGRAREQYF
many	TRBV15	.	TRBJ2-4	TGTGCCACCAGCAGAGATCTTAGAAACATTCAGTACTTC	CATSRDLRNIQYF
many	TRBV5-1	TRBD1	TRBJ2-5	TGCGCCAGCAGCCAATTTCCGGGACAGGGGTTAGGGGAGACCCAGTACTTC	CASSQFPGQGLGETQYF
many	TRBV27	TRBD1	TRBJ2-7	TGTGCCAGCAGTGCGACAGGGATGATCTACGAGCAGTACTTC	CASSATGMIYEQYF
many	TRBV28	.	TRBJ1-5	TGTGCCAGCAGTTTCCCTCAGGGACTCAGCCCTAATCAGCCCCAGCATTTT	CASSFPQGLSPNQPQHF
.	TRBV7-8	TRBD2	TRBJ2-3	TGTGCCAGCAGCTTCGGGGGGGGGGTTGGCACAGATACGCAGTATTTT	CASSFGGGVGTDTQYF
medium-sized	TRBV3-1	TRBD2	TRBJ2-3	TGTGCCAGCAGCCCCGGGGGGGGGAGCACAGATACGCAGTATTTT	CASSPGGGSTDTQYF
.	TRBV28	TRBD1	TRBJ2-7	TGTGCCAGCAGTTTACGGCCCTGGGACAGGACACACTTC	CASSLRPWDRTHF
many	TRBV29-1	.	TRBJ2-1	TGCAGCGTTACACTCGGGTACAATGAGCAGTTCTTC	CSVTLGYNEQFF
many	TRBV5-4	TRBD2	TRBJ2-5	TGTGCCAGCAGCCCGATTACTAGCGGTAAAGAGACCCAGTACTTC	CASSPITSGKETQYF
few	TRBV20-1	.	TRBJ2-2	TGCAGTGCTAGAGAAGGCGGCGGCGGGGAGCTGTTTTTT	CSAREGGGGELFF
many	TRBV12-3/TRBV12-4	TRBD1	TRBJ2-2	TGTGCCAGCAGTCGGACAGGGGAGAACACCGGGGAGCTGTTTTTT	CASSRTGENTGELFF
.	TRBV12-3/TRBV12-4	.	TRBJ1-1	TGTGCCAGCACCCCCGTCGGAGGCCTTACATCAGCTTTCTTT	CASTPVGGLTSAFF
many	TRBV4-1	.	TRBJ2-3	TGCGCCAGCAGCCTTGTGGGGGCGGGGGATACGCAGTATTTT	CASSLVGAGDTQYF